The 6 T cell receptor beta chains below were found in one sample sequenced in a study of human T cells and chemical hapten exposure. Using its own MiXCR run on the RACE reads, TCRdb lists one record per CDR3 protein. Among approximately 90,000 distinct CDR3 sequences, approximately 10% were seen once, and the ten largest hold 2.2%. Time point noted: patch test 2, 6 weeks after DPC sensitization. Stated treatment: therapeutic diphenylcyclopropenone sensitization with weekly scalp DPC. The source material was whole blood, sampled in connection with sensitization to the hapten diphenylcyclopropenone (DPC). These receptors originate from a man aged 35 to 55 with alopecia areata. Some clones in this sample may be carry-over from other donors' samples.

This clonotype was found a few times. This sequence joins TRBV10-3 and TRBJ2-7; D possibly uses TRBD1 or TRBD2 (5 bases each). Germline CDR1 reads ENHRY; CDR2 reads SYGVKD. CDR3 length: 14 residues. Trimming shortened V by 3 bases and J by 9 bases, and 18 bases separated the two germline ends. CDR3 nucleotide sequence: TGTGCCATCAGTGACACCCCGGGACCCGACGTGCAGTACTTC. This codes for CAISDTPGPDVQYF.

This clonotype was found a few times. DNA for the CDR3: TGTGCCAGCAGTCCCATGAACACTGAAGCTTTCTTT. Translating gives CASSPMNTEAFF. The J gene is TRBJ1-1, the V gene TRBV6-2 or TRBV6-3; no clear D gene. Trimming left V 5 bases short and J 0 bases short, with 4 bases between. Germline V gene lookup returns CDR1 MNHEY and CDR2 SVGEGT. This CDR3 has 12 residues.

The genes are TRBV29-1 and TRBJ2-1; maybe TRBD1 (5 bases). There are 9 residues in the CDR3. Germline V gene data show CDR1 as SQVTM and CDR2 as ANQGSEA. The ends were cut back, 5 bases at V and 10 bases at J, with 6 bases in the middle. CDR3 region: CSVSGEQFF. The CDR3 coding sequence is TGCAGCGTTTCAGGGGAGCAGTTCTTC.

This clonotype was seen ten or more times. This sequence joins TRBV27 and TRBJ1-5; 7 positions match TRBD1. The germline V gene encodes CDR1 MNHEY and CDR2 SMNVEV (reference sequence). J gave up 7 bases and V 3 bases, and 9 bases lay outside the gene matches. The CDR3 has 15 amino acids. CDR3 protein: CASSLGRGPFQPQHF. CDR3 nucleotide sequence: TGTGCCAGCAGTTTGGGGAGGGGGCCATTCCAGCCCCAGCATTTT.

The CDR3 protein is CASSFPQGPQHF. CDR3 coding DNA: TGTGCCAGCAGTTTCCCACAGGGTCCCCAGCATTTT. The chain carries TRBV6-5 and TRBJ1-5; a possible D gene is TRBD1 (6 bases). The germline V gene has CDR1 MNHEY and CDR2 SVGAGI. The CDR3 extends over 12 amino acids. V was shortened by 4 bases and J by 10 bases, with 11 bases between the two germline ends.

This clonotype was detected only a few times. V gene TRBV6-5 combines with J gene TRBJ2-2, with TRBD2 matching 8 bases. Germline loops: CDR1 MNHEY, CDR2 SVGAGI. The CDR3 has 15 amino acids. Losses at the gene ends were 9 bases for V and 7 bases for J; bases not matched to a gene: 13. In DNA, the CDR3 is TGTGCCAGGTCGGGGGGGGAGTGGGAAATCGGGGAGCTGTTTTTT. It is translated as CARSGGEWEIGELFF.